This entry lists 11 T cell receptor beta chains sequenced from one sample in a study of metastatic and nonmetastatic thyroid tumors. TCRdb reprocessed the PCR reads using MiXCR. The data show 30,000 to 45,000 clones, approximately 31% seen once. Prior to thyroid surgery, none of the patients had received any treatment. Sequencing input: tumor tissue. These receptor sequences come from a female donor with papillary thyroid cancer or a benign thyroid nodule (not recorded which). Some clones in this sample may be carry-over from other donors' samples.

The chain has TRBV9 and TRBJ2-7, with 8 bases aligning to TRBD2. The CDR3 is made up of 15 amino acids. V dropped 2 bases and J dropped 2; count of bases not matched to a gene: 6. The V gene's germline CDR1 is SGDLS and CDR2 YYNGEE. CDR3 sequence reads: CASSVGREEAYEQYF. The CDR3 nucleotides read TGTGCCAGCAGCGTGGGGCGGGAGGAAGCCTACGAGCAGTACTTC. Full variable domain (remainder filled in from reference TRBV9 and TRBJ2-7): DSGVTQTPKHLITATGQRVTLRCSPRSGDLSVYWYQQSLDQGLQFLIQYYNGEERAKGNILERFSAQQFPDLHSELNLSSLELGDSALYFCASSVGREEAYEQYFGPGTRLTVT.

The J gene is TRBJ2-7, the V gene TRBV12-3 or TRBV12-4, with 12 bases matching TRBD1. V lost 6 bases to trimming and J lost 7 bases; unmatched junction nucleotides: 7. This CDR3 is 14 amino acids long. The CDR3 protein is CASRLGQGAREQYF. The CDR3, as DNA: TGTGCCAGCAGGCTGGGACAGGGGGCAAGGGAGCAGTACTTC.

The rearrangement uses TRBV12-3 or TRBV12-4 and TRBJ2-7; a weak D match, TRBD2 (5 bases). V was shortened by 5 bases and J by 0 bases, with 11 bases between the two germline ends. CDR3 size: 14 residues. This CDR3 reads CASSPSRGSYEQYF. In DNA, the CDR3 is TGTGCCAGCAGTCCCAGTCGGGGCTCCTACGAGCAGTACTTC.

The rearrangement joins TRBV6-1 to TRBJ2-1; 13 bases map to TRBD2. CDR3 length: 16 amino acids. The germline CDR1 and CDR2 sequences are MNHNS and SASEGT. V gave up 6 bases and J gave up 1 base; unmatched junction bases: 3. The CDR3 DNA reads TGTGCCAGCAGAGGGACTAGCGGGATGTCCTACAATGAGCAGTTCTTC. Its protein is CASRGTSGMSYNEQFF.

V and J are TRBV5-1 and TRBJ2-3; no firm D call. The V gene's germline CDR1 is SGHRS and CDR2 YFSETQ. The V end lost 0 bases, the J end lost 4 bases, and 3 bases lay between the germline ends. CDR3 size: 12 residues. CDR3 DNA: TGCGCCAGCAGCTTGGGGGCAGATACGCAGTATTTT. Encoded protein: CASSLGADTQYF.

The V call is TRBV10-1, the J call TRBJ2-1; D gene unclear. This CDR3 contains 13 residues. Germline CDR1 is WNHNN and CDR2 is SYGVQD (reference sequence). V lost 4 bases, J lost 3 bases, and 7 bases lay in between. CDR3 sequence (DNA): TGCGCCAGCAGTGCGGCAGGCTACAATGAGCAGTTCTTC. Amino acid sequence: CASSAAGYNEQFF.

The V and J genes are TRBV28 and TRBJ1-1; 9 bases are a match to TRBD1. V trimming: 8 bases; J trimming: 5 bases; junction bases outside the gene matches: 6. The CDR3 runs to 13 residues. CDR1 MDHEN and CDR2 SYDVKM come from the germline V gene. Here the CDR3 reads CASSQGAQTEAFF. CDR3 nucleotide sequence: TGTGCCAGCTCACAGGGGGCCCAAACTGAAGCTTTCTTT.

The chain combines TRBV20-1 with TRBJ2-1; D is ambiguous. Germline CDR1 DFQATT, CDR2 SNEGSKA (reference sequence). V shed 3 bases and J shed 6 bases, with 12 bases lying between them. The CDR3 extends over 13 amino acids. CDR3 DNA: TGCAGTGCTAGCCCGGATGGGTTCAATGAGCAGTTCTTC. Residues: CSASPDGFNEQFF.

In its sample, this clone was seen a few times. Other DNA sequences in the sample encode the same CDR3. The chain recombines TRBV5-5 with TRBJ1-2; D is possibly TRBD1 (5 bases). Germline V gene lookup returns CDR1 SGHKS and CDR2 YYEKEE (reference sequence). Trimming took off 0 bases at V and 0 bases at J, with 9 bases between the two ends. This CDR3 has 15 residues. CDR3 coding DNA: TGTGCCAGCAGCTTGGCGAGGGGAGCTAACTATGGCTACACCTTC. As protein: CASSLARGANYGYTF.

The chain recombines TRBV11-2 with TRBJ2-7; TRBD2 matches at 8 bases. Germline CDR1 reads SGHAT; CDR2 reads FQNNGV. The J segment lost 2 bases and the V segment lost 3 bases, leaving 3 bases of the junction unmatched. CDR3 length equals 14 residues. The CDR3 sequence is CASSFGGGTYEQYF. The CDR3, as DNA: TGTGCCAGCAGCTTCGGCGGGGGGACCTACGAGCAGTACTTC.

The chain has TRBV2 and TRBJ2-7; D is uncertain. Trimming took off 8 bases at V and 3 bases at J, with 14 bases between the two ends. Germline V gene data show CDR1 as SNHLY and CDR2 as FYNNEI. CDR3 size: 13 residues. CDR3 loop: CASSNRVDYEQYF. Written as DNA, the CDR3 is TGTGCCAGCTCCAATCGGGTAGACTACGAGCAGTACTTC.